Sequencing of this T cell receptor (beta chain) was carried out in a study of T cells in localized non-small cell lung cancer. Measured with immunoSEQ multiplex PCR; TCRdb has only the in-frame clones, and not every one. Of approximately 1,800 clones detected, approximately 27% appear once; the ten largest clones hold roughly 15%. Study-wide results and caveats: Uninvolved adjacent lung had higher T cell clonality than tumor and all other tissues. Overall survival was longer when the density of T cells in the blood was higher. Researchers found a median roughly 50 of the top 100 tumor clones in adjacent lung.

This clone is large by share. Its antigen is not identified. The CDR3 is 15 amino acids. The germline V gene has CDR1 LNHDA and CDR2 SQIVND (reference sequence). V lost 7 bases to trimming and J lost 2 bases; unmatched junction nucleotides: 5. The sequencing used lung tumor tissue, collected before any cancer treatment. The clonotype originates from a woman aged 35 to 75 with stage I lung adenocarcinoma. The gene calls are TRBV19 and TRBJ2-1, with 10 bases identical to TRBD2. This CDR3 reads CASTLSGGPYNEQFF. The CDR3 nucleotides are TGTGCCAGTACCCTTAGCGGGGGGCCCTACAATGAGCAGTTCTTC.